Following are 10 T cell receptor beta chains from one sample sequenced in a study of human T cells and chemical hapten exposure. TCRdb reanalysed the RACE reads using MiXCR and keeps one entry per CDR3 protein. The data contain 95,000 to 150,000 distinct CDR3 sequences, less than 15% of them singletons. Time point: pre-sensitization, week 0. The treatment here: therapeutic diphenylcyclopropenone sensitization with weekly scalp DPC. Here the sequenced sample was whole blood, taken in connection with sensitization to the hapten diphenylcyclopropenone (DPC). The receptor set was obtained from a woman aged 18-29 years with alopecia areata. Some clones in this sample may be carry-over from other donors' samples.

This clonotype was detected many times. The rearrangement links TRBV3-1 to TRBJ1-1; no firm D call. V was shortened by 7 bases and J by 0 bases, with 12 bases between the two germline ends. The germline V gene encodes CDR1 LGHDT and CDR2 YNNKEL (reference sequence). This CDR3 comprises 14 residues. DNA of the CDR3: TGTGCCAGCACCTTTAGTTACATGAACACTGAAGCTTTCTTT. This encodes CASTFSYMNTEAFF.

The CDR3 nucleotides read TGCAGCGTTGGATTAGCGGGAGGCACAGATACGCAGTATTTT. This sequence encodes CSVGLAGGTDTQYF. The rearrangement joins TRBV29-1 to TRBJ2-3, with TRBD2 matching 9 bases. This CDR3 has 14 amino acids. Germline V gives CDR1 SQVTM, CDR2 ANQGSEA. Germline trimming cut 4 bases from V and 1 base from J; bases unmatched to any gene: 3.

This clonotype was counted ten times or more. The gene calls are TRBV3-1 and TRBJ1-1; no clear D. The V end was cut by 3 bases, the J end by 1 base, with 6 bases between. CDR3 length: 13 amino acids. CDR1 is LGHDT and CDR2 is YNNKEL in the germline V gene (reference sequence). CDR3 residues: CASSHGKNTEAFF. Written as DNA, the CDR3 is TGTGCCAGCAGCCATGGCAAGAACACTGAAGCTTTCTTT.

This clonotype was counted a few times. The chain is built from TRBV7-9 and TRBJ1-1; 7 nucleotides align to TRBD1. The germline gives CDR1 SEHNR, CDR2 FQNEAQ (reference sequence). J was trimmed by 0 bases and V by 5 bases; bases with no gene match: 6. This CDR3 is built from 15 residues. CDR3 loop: CASSRSGTVNTEAFF. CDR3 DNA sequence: TGTGCCAGCAGCCGGTCAGGGACAGTGAACACTGAAGCTTTCTTT.

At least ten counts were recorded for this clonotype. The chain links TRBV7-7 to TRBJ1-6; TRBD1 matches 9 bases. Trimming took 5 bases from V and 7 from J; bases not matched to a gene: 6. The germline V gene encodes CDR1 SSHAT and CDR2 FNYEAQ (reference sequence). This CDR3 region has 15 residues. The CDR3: CASSPGQGLNSPLHF. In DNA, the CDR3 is TGTGCCAGCAGCCCGGGACAGGGTCTAAATTCACCCCTCCACTTT.

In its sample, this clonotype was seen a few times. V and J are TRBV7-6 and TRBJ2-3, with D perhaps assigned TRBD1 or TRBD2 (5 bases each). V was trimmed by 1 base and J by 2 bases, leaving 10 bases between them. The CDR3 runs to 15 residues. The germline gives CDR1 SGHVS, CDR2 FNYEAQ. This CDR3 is CASSLERGDTDTQYF. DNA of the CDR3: TGTGCCAGCAGCTTAGAGAGGGGCGACACAGATACGCAGTATTTT.

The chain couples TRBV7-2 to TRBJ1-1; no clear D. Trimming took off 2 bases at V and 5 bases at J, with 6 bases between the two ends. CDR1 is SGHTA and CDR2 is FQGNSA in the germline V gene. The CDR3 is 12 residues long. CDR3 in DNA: TGTGCCAGCAGCTTATCGAGGACTGAAGCTTTCTTT. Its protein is CASSLSRTEAFF.

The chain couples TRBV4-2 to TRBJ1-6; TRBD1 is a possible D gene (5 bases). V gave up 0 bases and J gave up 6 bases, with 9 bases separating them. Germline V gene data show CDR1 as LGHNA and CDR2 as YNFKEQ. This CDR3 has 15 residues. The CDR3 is CASSQDLGPNSPLHF. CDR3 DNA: TGTGCCAGCAGCCAAGACTTGGGACCTAATTCACCCCTCCACTTT.

The CDR3 reads CASSLAPAGSGANVLTF. DNA of the CDR3: TGTGCCAGCAGCTTGGCGCCCGCGGGGTCTGGGGCCAACGTCCTGACTTTC. The chain links TRBV5-4 to TRBJ2-6; the D gene is possibly TRBD2 (6 bases). The ends were cut back, 0 bases at V and 1 base at J, with 11 bases in the middle. CDR1 and CDR2 (germline): SGHNT, YYREEE (reference sequence). The CDR3 runs to 17 residues.

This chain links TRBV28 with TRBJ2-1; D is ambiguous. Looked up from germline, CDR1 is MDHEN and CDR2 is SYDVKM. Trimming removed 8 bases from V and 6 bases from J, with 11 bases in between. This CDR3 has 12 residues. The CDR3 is CASGQDLNEQFF. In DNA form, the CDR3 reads TGTGCCAGCGGGCAGGATCTCAATGAGCAGTTCTTC.